This entry lists 10 T cell receptor beta chains sequenced from one sample in a study of cytomegalovirus exposure and HLA in healthy donors. The PCR employed 60 Vbeta primers together with 13 Jbeta primers. Using immunoSEQ multiplex PCR, the repertoire was profiled, and TCRdb retains in-frame clones only, with some absent. The data hold some 150,000 clones, with around 80% observed a single time. Sequencing was done on a sample of PBMCs. The source of these receptors is a female donor in good health and CMV-seronegative.

The chain joins TRBV7-9 to TRBJ2-7; 9 bases match TRBD1. The CDR3 has 12 residues. The junction had 3 bases not matched to a gene; V was cut back by 7 bases and J by 5 bases. CDR1 and CDR2 from the germline V gene are SEHNR and FQNEAQ (reference sequence). The CDR3, as DNA: TGTGCCAGCAACCGGGACAGGGACGAGCAGTACTTC. It is translated as CASNRDRDEQYF. The variable domain in full, completed from reference TRBV7-9 and TRBJ2-7, reads DTGVSQNPRHKITKRGQNVTFRCDPISEHNRLYWYRQTLGQGPEFLTYFQNEAQLEKSRLLSDRFSAERPKGSFSTLEIQRTEQGDSAMYLCASNRDRDEQYFGPGTRLTVT.

This clone appeared a single time. The chain uses TRBV27 and TRBJ2-7, with 8 bases that match TRBD1. V dropped 0 bases and J dropped 2; count of bases not matched to a gene: 0. The CDR3 is made up of 14 amino acids. Germline V gene data show CDR1 as MNHEY and CDR2 as SMNVEV (reference sequence). The CDR3 is CASSLSDRAYEQYF. The CDR3 bases are TGTGCCAGCAGTTTATCGGACAGGGCCTACGAGCAGTACTTC.

CDR3 loop: CASSLVPLGLADYNEQFF. DNA for the CDR3: TGCGCCAGCAGCTTGGTACCGTTGGGCCTAGCGGACTACAATGAGCAGTTCTTC. The V call is TRBV5-1, the J call TRBJ2-1; 7 positions match TRBD2. The CDR3 runs 18 residues. CDR1 is SGHRS and CDR2 is YFSETQ in the germline V gene. The V and J ends lost 0 bases and 3 bases, in that order; junction bases with no gene match: 12. The full variable domain, with the rest looked up from reference TRBV5-1 and TRBJ2-1, is KAGVTQTPRYLIKTRGQQVTLSCSPISGHRSVSWYQQTPGQGLQFLFEYFSETQRNKGNFPGRFSGRQFSNSRSEMNVSTLELGDSALYLCASSLVPLGLADYNEQFFGPGTRLTVL.

This clone was observed a single time. The rearrangement links TRBV5-1 to TRBJ1-2, with D possibly being TRBD1 (5 bases). The CDR3 extends over 15 amino acids. The germline CDR1 and CDR2 sequences are SGHRS and YFSETQ. The V end was cut by 0 bases, the J end by 5 bases, with 14 bases between. The CDR3 is CASSLDSTAGYGYTF. Written as DNA, the CDR3 is TGCGCCAGCAGCTTGGATTCGACAGCTGGTTATGGCTACACCTTC.

V gene TRBV19 combines with J gene TRBJ1-1, with a weak D call TRBD1 (6 bases). The V end lost 3 bases, the J end lost 7 bases, and 15 bases lay between the germline ends. Germline loops: CDR1 LNHDA, CDR2 SQIVND (reference sequence). This CDR3 contains 14 residues. Here the CDR3 reads CASSITSTGYEAFF. Here the CDR3 DNA reads TGTGCCAGTAGTATCACTAGTACAGGGTATGAAGCTTTCTTT.

This clone is a singleton in its sample. The chain recombines TRBV5-1 with TRBJ1-4, with a weak D call TRBD1 (5 bases). This CDR3 has 15 residues. Germline V lookup: CDR1 SGHRS, CDR2 YFSETQ. V was pared by 0 bases and J by 7 bases, with 13 bases between. The DNA of the CDR3 is TGCGCCAGCAGCTTGGGTGGACAACTGACTGAAAAACTGTTTTTT. Translating gives CASSLGGQLTEKLFF.

The chain recombines TRBV29-1 with TRBJ2-7; 7 bases match TRBD2. Per germline, CDR1 SQVTM and CDR2 ANQGSEA. V lost 7 bases and J lost 11; bases outside the gene matches: 8. The CDR3 runs to 10 residues. In DNA form, the CDR3 reads TGCAGCGCCCCGGGGGGTGGGGAGTACTTC. Translating it yields CSAPGGGEYF.

The chain couples TRBV4-2 to TRBJ2-7; 11 bases are shared with TRBD1. The CDR3 runs 14 residues. Trimming removed 3 bases from V and 5 bases from J; junction bases left unmatched: 3. Germline assignment: CDR1 LGHNA and CDR2 YNFKEQ. CDR3 in amino acids: CASSHGTGGNEQYF. The DNA of the CDR3 is TGTGCCAGCAGCCACGGGACAGGGGGGAACGAGCAGTACTTC.

The chain links TRBV5-1 to TRBJ2-7; D is unresolved. The CDR3 is 14 residues long. The germline CDR1 and CDR2 sequences are SGHRS and YFSETQ. V lost 2 bases to trimming and J lost 3 bases, with 12 bases between them. This CDR3 is CASSFDATYYEQYF. The DNA of the CDR3 is TGCGCCAGCAGCTTTGATGCCACCTACTACGAGCAGTACTTC.

Concerning this clone: This specimen includes other DNA sequences encoding the same CDR3. The chain employs TRBV5-1 and TRBJ2-7, with 11 bases that match TRBD2. The germline CDR1 and CDR2 sequences are SGHRS and YFSETQ. J gave up 3 bases and V 3 bases, and 2 bases lay outside the gene matches. This CDR3 is built from 14 residues. This chain's CDR3 is CASSSGTSGYEQYF. The CDR3 bases are TGCGCCAGCAGCTCTGGGACTAGCGGCTACGAGCAGTACTTC.